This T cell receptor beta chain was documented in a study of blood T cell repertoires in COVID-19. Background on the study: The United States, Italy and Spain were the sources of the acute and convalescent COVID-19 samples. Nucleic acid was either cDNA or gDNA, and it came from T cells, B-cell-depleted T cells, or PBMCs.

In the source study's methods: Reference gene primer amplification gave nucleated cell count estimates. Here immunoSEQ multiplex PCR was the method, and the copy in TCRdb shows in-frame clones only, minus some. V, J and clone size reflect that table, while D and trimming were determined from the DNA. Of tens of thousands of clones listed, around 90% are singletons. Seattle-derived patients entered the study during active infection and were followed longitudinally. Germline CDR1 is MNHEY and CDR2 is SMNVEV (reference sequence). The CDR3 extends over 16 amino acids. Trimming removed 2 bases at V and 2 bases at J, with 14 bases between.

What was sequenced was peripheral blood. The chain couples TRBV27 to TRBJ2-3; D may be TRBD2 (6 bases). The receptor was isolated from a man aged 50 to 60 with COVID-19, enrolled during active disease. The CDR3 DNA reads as TGTGCCAGCAGTTTACTGTCTGCGGGGTACACAGATACGCAGTATTTT. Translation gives CASSLLSAGYTDTQYF.